The 13 T cell receptor beta chains below all came from one sample that was sequenced in a study of T cell repertoires in cytomegalovirus infection. These receptors' targets are unknown. TCRdb passed the reads through MiXCR, listing each CDR3 protein once. The sample gives about 700,000 distinct CDR3 sequences, around a third of which show up once; about 18% is in the top ten. The source was cultured PBMCs, collected from culture after CMV antigen stimulation. These receptors originate from a human donor in good health (CMV status not recorded). Some clones in this sample may be carry-over from other donors' samples.

This chain connects TRBV12-3 or TRBV12-4 to TRBJ2-7, with TRBD2 identical over 10 bases. The J segment lost 2 bases and the V segment lost 0 bases, leaving 4 bases of the junction unmatched. The length of the CDR3 is 16 residues. The CDR3 region has the DNA TGTGCCAGCAGTTTAGCGCAGCTAGCGGGGGCCTACGAGCAGTACTTC. This translates into CASSLAQLAGAYEQYF.

This clonotype was counted a single time. V and J are TRBV18 and TRBJ2-7; TRBD2 is a possible D gene (5 bases). Between the trimmed V and J ends, which lost 3 bases and 6 bases, there was a span of 12 bases. The CDR3 consists of 13 residues. Germline V gene lookup returns CDR1 KGHSH and CDR2 LQKENI. The DNA of the CDR3 is TGTGCCAGCTCACCGCCTGGACTGGGCGAGCAGTACTTC. Protein: CASSPPGLGEQYF.

The chain combines TRBV11-2 with TRBJ2-5; a weak D match, TRBD1 (6 bases). Trimming took off 4 bases at V and 5 bases at J, with 17 bases between the two ends. CDR3 length: 15 residues. Germline lookup yields CDR1 SGHAT and CDR2 FQNNGV. The CDR3 here is CASSSGLGAWETQYF. CDR3 DNA sequence: TGTGCCAGCAGCTCAGGCCTGGGGGCATGGGAGACCCAGTACTTC. Full variable domain (rest looked up from reference TRBV11-2 and TRBJ2-5): EAGVAQSPRYKIIEKRQSVAFWCNPISGHATLYWYQQILGQGPKLLIQFQNNGVVDDSQLPKDRFSAERLKGVDSTLKIQPAKLEDSAVYLCASSSGLGAWETQYFGPGTRLLVL.

The chain employs TRBV2 and TRBJ1-6, with D hard to call. Germline loops: CDR1 SNHLY, CDR2 FYNNEI. The V gene lost 8 bases and the J gene lost 6 bases, with 11 bases spanning the gap. The CDR3 sequence is 13 residues long. The DNA of the CDR3 is TGTGCCAGCCGTACACAGTTTAATTCACCCCTCCACTTT. Its protein product is CASRTQFNSPLHF.

The genes are TRBV20-1 and TRBJ1-6; no clear D. Deletions cut 3 bases from V and 10 bases from J, with 10 bases between. The germline V gene has CDR1 DFQATT and CDR2 SNEGSKA (reference sequence). The CDR3 covers 12 residues. DNA of the CDR3: TGCAGTGCTAGTGGGTCAGGCTCACCCCTCCACTTT. The encoded protein is CSASGSGSPLHF.

V usage is TRBV20-1 and J usage is TRBJ2-7, with D perhaps given as TRBD1 or TRBD2 (6 bases each). The V end was cut by 6 bases, the J end by 3 bases, with 18 bases between. Germline loops: CDR1 DFQATT, CDR2 SNEGSKA (reference sequence). The CDR3 runs 14 residues. In DNA form, the CDR3 reads TGCAGTGCCTCAAGGGGGGCCTTACTCTACGAGCAGTACTTC. This encodes CSASRGALLYEQYF.

In this sample, this clonotype turned up a few times. The gene calls are TRBV12-3 or TRBV12-4 and TRBJ2-5; D may correspond to TRBD1 or TRBD2 (6 bases each). The V gene lost 6 bases and the J gene lost 2 bases, with 16 bases spanning the gap. This CDR3 has 15 amino acids. In DNA, the CDR3 is TGTGCCAGCAGGTGGGGCAGGGGAGGTCAAGAGACCCAGTACTTC. Its protein is CASRWGRGGQETQYF.

The table lists this clonotype with a few counts. The DNA for the CDR3 is TGTGCCAGCAGCGCTCGGAGGTCCCGAGGGGATACGCAGTATTTT. This sequence encodes CASSARRSRGDTQYF. This chain links TRBV7-9 with TRBJ2-3; D might be TRBD2 (5 bases). Germline-derived CDR1 and CDR2 are SEHNR and FQNEAQ (reference sequence). The CDR3 totals 15 residues. V lost 5 bases, J lost 6 bases, and 18 bases lay in between.

The chain employs TRBV4-1 and TRBJ2-3; D is undetermined. V was trimmed by 0 bases and J by 4 bases, leaving 5 bases between them. The CDR3 is made up of 13 amino acids. Germline V CDR1 and CDR2: MGHRA, YSYEKL. The CDR3 loop is CASSQDMADTQYF. The CDR3 bases are TGCGCCAGCAGCCAAGATATGGCAGATACGCAGTATTTT.

The CDR3 DNA follows: TGCGCCAGCAGCCAAGGGGACAGGCGCTACGAGCAGTACTTC. Residues: CASSQGDRRYEQYF. The chain couples TRBV4-1 to TRBJ2-7; 8 bases are shared with TRBD1. The germline V gene encodes CDR1 MGHRA and CDR2 YSYEKL. There are 14 residues in the CDR3. V trimming: 1 base; J trimming: 3 bases; junction bases outside the gene matches: 2.

The chain recombines TRBV20-1 with TRBJ2-7; 9 bases line up with TRBD1. Germline CDR1 is DFQATT and CDR2 is SNEGSKA (reference sequence). V trimming: 0 bases; J trimming: 7 bases; junction bases outside the gene matches: 7. The CDR3 totals 14 residues. CDR3 coding DNA: TGCAGTGCTAGAGACCCACAGGGGGCAGCTGAGCAGTACTTC. As protein: CSARDPQGAAEQYF.

The chain uses TRBV7-9 and TRBJ2-3; D possibly corresponds to TRBD1 (6 bases). CDR3 length: 15 residues. From germline, CDR1 is SEHNR and CDR2 FQNEAQ (reference sequence). The V end was cut by 0 bases, the J end by 6 bases, with 13 bases between. The CDR3 coding sequence is TGTGCCAGCAGCTTAGCGAACGCGAGGGGGGATACGCAGTATTTT. Encoded protein: CASSLANARGDTQYF.

V gene TRBV2 combines with J gene TRBJ1-4, with 7 bases fitting TRBD1. V lost 7 bases, J lost 13 bases, and 12 bases stayed unmatched. The CDR3 totals 13 residues. The germline V gene has CDR1 SNHLY and CDR2 FYNNEI. CDR3 residues: CASTWQGVKGLFF. In DNA form, the CDR3 reads TGTGCCAGCACCTGGCAGGGGGTGAAGGGACTGTTTTTT.